This entry features one T cell receptor beta chain sequence. The antigen is unknown. Researchers ran the PCR with 60 Vbeta and 13 Jbeta primers. The repertoire was sequenced with immunoSEQ multiplex PCR; TCRdb's copy has only in-frame clones and lacks some. The data contain 150,000 to 200,000 clones, roughly nine tenths of them seen just once; the ten biggest clones take up roughly 0.2%. The source of the sample is a study of cytomegalovirus exposure and HLA in healthy donors. The study's findings and limits: The authors listed 180 or so TCR beta chains as cytomegalovirus-associated.

This TCR came from a girl less than two years old in good health and CMV-seronegative. Sequencing was carried out using PBMCs.

CDR3 in amino acids: CASTGTGRFSEKLFF. In DNA form, the CDR3 reads TGTGCCAGCACTGGGACAGGTCGCTTTAGTGAAAAACTGTTTTTT. J is TRBJ1-4 and V is TRBV11-2; TRBD1 aligns across 8 bases. Trimming removed 7 bases from V and 7 bases from J; junction bases left unmatched: 11. This CDR3 spans 15 amino acids. The V gene's germline CDR1 is SGHAT and CDR2 FQNNGV.